The text below deals with one TCR beta chain. This sample was taken from a study of lymphopenia after photon versus proton radiotherapy. The data were produced by immunoSEQ multiplex PCR, yet TCRdb's version contains in-frame clones alone and is incomplete. The sample records under 30,000 clones, approximately 80% being singletons. Trimming took 5 bases from V and 6 from J; bases not matched to a gene: 16. The CDR3 runs to 18 residues. Germline V gene sequence: CDR1 LNHDA, CDR2 SQIVND (reference sequence). The source is a man aged 40-50 years with gastric cancer. Here the sequenced sample was peripheral blood, taken from a patient treated with photon-based radiotherapy. This chain connects TRBV19 to TRBJ2-3; 11 nucleotides match TRBD2. The CDR3 here is CASSPQPIAGGPGDTQYF. Written as DNA, the CDR3 is TGTGCCAGTAGTCCCCAACCGATAGCGGGGGGGCCTGGGGATACGCAGTATTTT.